A selection of T cell receptor beta chains follows, all from one sample in a study of T cell responses to AZD1222 COVID-19 vaccine. Sequenced by immunoSEQ multiplex PCR; TCRdb stores in-frame clones only, minus some. The sample has about 97,000 clones; roughly 90% are singletons. Here the sequenced sample was peripheral blood, taken on day 0 of AZD1222 vaccination. The receptors were sampled from an adult in good health. Both conserved end residues are part of each CDR3. Each record gives: J gene, V gene, CDR3 protein.

TRBJ1-2 | TRBV6-5 | CASSPTGFFYGYTF
TRBJ2-1 | TRBV3-1/TRBV3-2 | CASSQGPGRQFF
TRBJ2-3 | TRBV4-2 | CASSQRLAGTDTQYF
TRBJ2-1 | TRBV30 | CAWSEGRGQFF
TRBJ1-4 | TRBV4-2 | CASSQDPLQGAMFF
TRBJ2-2 | TRBV28 | CASISGSRTGELFF
TRBJ2-7 | TRBV9 | CASSVDPLTYEQYF
TRBJ2-7 | TRBV6-2/TRBV6-3 | CASSSPPTYEQYF
TRBJ2-3 | TRBV29-1 | CSVEGSRRGTDTQYF
TRBJ2-1 | TRBV4-3 | CASSQGRLANEQFF
TRBJ1-1 | TRBV6-4 | CASSDPVWGATEAFF
TRBJ1-2 | TRBV10-3 | CATTPLTRQGSNYGYTF
TRBJ2-7 | TRBV10-1 | CASSSSGGPYEQYF
TRBJ2-2 | TRBV6-5 | CASSYSGGGNTGELFF